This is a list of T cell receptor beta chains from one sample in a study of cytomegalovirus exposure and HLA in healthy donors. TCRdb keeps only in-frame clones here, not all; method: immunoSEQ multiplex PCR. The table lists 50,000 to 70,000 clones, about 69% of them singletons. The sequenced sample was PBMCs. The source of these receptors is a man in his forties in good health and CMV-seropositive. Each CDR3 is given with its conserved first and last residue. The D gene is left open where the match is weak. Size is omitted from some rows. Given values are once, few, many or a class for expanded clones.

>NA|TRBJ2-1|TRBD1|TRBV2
CASREDRFTDEQFF
TGTGCCAGCAGGGAGGACAGGTTTACGGATGAGCAGTTCTTC
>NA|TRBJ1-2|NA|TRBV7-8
CASSLRREGGGGYTF
TGTGCCAGCAGCTTAAGGAGGGAGGGAGGTGGTGGCTACACCTTC
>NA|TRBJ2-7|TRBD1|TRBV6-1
CASSRDRGYGYEQYF
TGTGCCAGCTCCCGGGACAGGGGGTATGGATACGAGCAGTACTTC
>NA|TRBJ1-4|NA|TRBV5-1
CASSPQDRLNEKLFF
TGCGCCAGCAGCCCCCAGGACAGATTAAATGAAAAACTGTTTTTT
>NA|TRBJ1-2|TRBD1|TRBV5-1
CACSVTGGAQGYTF
TGCGCCTGCTCCGTTACAGGGGGCGCGCAAGGCTACACCTTC
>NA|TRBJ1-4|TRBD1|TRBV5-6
CASSLVGQGGEKLFF
TGTGCCAGCAGCTTGGTGGGGCAGGGGGGCGAAAAACTGTTTTTT
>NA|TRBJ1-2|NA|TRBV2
CASSKGLYGYTF
TGTGCCAGCAGTAAAGGACTATATGGCTACACCTTC
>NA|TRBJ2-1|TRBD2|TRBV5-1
CASTHSGGARDEQFF
TGCGCCAGCACCCATAGCGGGGGGGCCCGGGATGAGCAGTTCTTC
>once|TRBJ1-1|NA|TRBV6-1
CASGGPWQVNTEAFF
TGTGCCAGCGGGGGCCCGTGGCAGGTGAACACTGAAGCTTTCTTT
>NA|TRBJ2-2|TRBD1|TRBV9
CASSVVGQGGTGELFF
TGTGCCAGCAGCGTAGTGGGACAGGGAGGGACCGGGGAGCTGTTTTTT
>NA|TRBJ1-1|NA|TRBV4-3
CASSPGGGQPEAFF
TGCGCCAGCAGCCCCGGGGGGGGGCAACCTGAAGCTTTCTTT
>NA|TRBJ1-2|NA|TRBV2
CAKDTYGYTF
TGTGCCAAGGACACCTATGGCTACACCTTC
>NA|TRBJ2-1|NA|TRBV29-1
CSVVSGGSYNEQFF
TGCAGCGTTGTCTCAGGGGGGTCCTACAATGAGCAGTTCTTC
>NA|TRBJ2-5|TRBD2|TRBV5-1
CASRGTSGDETQYF
TGCGCCAGCCGGGGGACTAGCGGGGATGAGACCCAGTACTTC
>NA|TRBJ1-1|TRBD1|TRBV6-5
CASSSRDRAEAFF
TGTGCCAGCAGTTCCCGGGACAGGGCTGAAGCTTTCTTT
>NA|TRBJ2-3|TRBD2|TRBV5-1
CASRGGGSLSTDTQYF
TGCGCCAGCCGGGGCGGGGGTAGCTTAAGCACAGATACGCAGTATTTT
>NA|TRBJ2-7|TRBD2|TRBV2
CASSEETSGESYEQYF
TGTGCCAGCAGCGAAGAGACTAGCGGGGAATCCTACGAGCAGTACTTC
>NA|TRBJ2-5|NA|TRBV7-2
CASSLAGRGETQYF
TGTGCCAGCAGCTTAGCGGGCAGGGGTGAGACCCAGTACTTC
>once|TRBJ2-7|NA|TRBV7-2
CASSLGGTEPYEQYF
TGTGCCAGCAGCTTAGGCGGAACGGAACCCTACGAGCAGTACTTC
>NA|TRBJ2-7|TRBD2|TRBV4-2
CASSQDAASGGAISYEQYF
TGTGCCAGCAGCCAAGACGCTGCTAGCGGGGGTGCCATCTCCTACGAGCAGTACTTC
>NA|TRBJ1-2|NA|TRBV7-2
CASQNTTSYGYTF
TGTGCCTCACAGAATACCACAAGTTATGGCTACACCTTC
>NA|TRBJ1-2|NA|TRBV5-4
CASSASGTPIYGYTF
TGTGCCAGCAGCGCGTCCGGGACACCCATTTATGGCTACACCTTC
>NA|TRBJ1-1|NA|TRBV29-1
CSVAKAGTEAFF
TGCAGCGTTGCCAAGGCAGGTACTGAAGCTTTCTTT
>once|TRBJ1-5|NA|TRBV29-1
CSVGAGQPQHF
TGCAGCGTTGGCGCGGGTCAGCCCCAGCATTTT
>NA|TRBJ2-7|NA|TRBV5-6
CASSPPEVISRYEQYF
TGTGCCAGCAGCCCCCCGGAGGTAATTAGCAGGTACGAGCAGTACTTC
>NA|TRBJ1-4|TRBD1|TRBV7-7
CASSSGQDEKLFF
TGTGCCAGCAGCTCGGGACAGGATGAAAAACTGTTTTTT
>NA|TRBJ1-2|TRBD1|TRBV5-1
CASSSGQGATYGYTF
TGCGCCAGCAGCTCAGGACAGGGAGCTACCTATGGCTACACCTTC
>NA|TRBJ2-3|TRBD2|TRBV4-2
CASSRLTSGGATDTQYF
TGTGCCAGCAGCCGCTTGACTAGCGGGGGGGCCACAGATACGCAGTATTTT
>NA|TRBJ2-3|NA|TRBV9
CASSGPPPDTQYF
TGTGCCAGCAGCGGGCCCCCACCAGATACGCAGTATTTT
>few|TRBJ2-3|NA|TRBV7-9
CASSSDYPVDTQYF
TGTGCCAGCAGCTCGGACTACCCGGTCGATACGCAGTATTTT
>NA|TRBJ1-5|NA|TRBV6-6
CASSSGFVSNQPQHF
TGTGCCAGCAGTTCAGGGTTTGTAAGCAATCAGCCCCAGCATTTT
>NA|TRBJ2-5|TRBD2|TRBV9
CASSVATSEGETQYF
TGTGCCAGCAGCGTAGCTACTAGCGAGGGGGAGACCCAGTACTTC
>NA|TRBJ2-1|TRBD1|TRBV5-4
CASTISGTGGGGNEQFF
TGTGCCAGCACCATTTCCGGGACAGGGGGCGGAGGAAATGAGCAGTTCTTC
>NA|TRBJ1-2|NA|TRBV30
CASPPLANSNYGYTF
TGTGCCTCGCCCCCTCTAGCAAACAGTAACTATGGCTACACCTTC
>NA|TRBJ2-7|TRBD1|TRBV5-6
CASSLVGTGVYEQYF
TGTGCCAGCAGCTTAGTCGGGACAGGGGTCTACGAGCAGTACTTC
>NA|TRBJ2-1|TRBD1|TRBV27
CASSWRQGAGRGYNEQFF
TGTGCCAGCAGTTGGCGGCAGGGGGCGGGACGAGGATACAATGAGCAGTTCTTC
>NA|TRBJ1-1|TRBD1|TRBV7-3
CASSPGQDLNTEAFF
TGTGCCAGCAGCCCAGGACAGGATTTGAACACTGAAGCTTTCTTT
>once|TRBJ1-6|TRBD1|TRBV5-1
CASSSGGQGYNSPLHF
TGCGCCAGCAGCTCGGGGGGACAGGGGTATAATTCACCCCTCCACTTT
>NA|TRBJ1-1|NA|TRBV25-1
CASSIYYREGTEAFF
TGTGCCAGCAGTATCTATTACAGGGAGGGCACTGAAGCTTTCTTT
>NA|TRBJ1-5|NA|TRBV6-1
CASSGGGVGFQPQHF
TGTGCCAGCAGTGGGGGAGGCGTAGGGTTTCAGCCCCAGCATTTT
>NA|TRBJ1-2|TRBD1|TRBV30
CAWSAVFGTDGGYTF
TGTGCCTGGAGTGCTGTCTTTGGGACAGATGGGGGCTACACCTTC
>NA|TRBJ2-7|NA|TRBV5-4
CASSLDVQTYEQYF
TGTGCCAGCAGCTTGGACGTGCAGACCTACGAGCAGTACTTC
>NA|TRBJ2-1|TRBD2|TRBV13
CASSSTGTSGGLDYNEQFF
TGTGCCAGCAGCTCCACCGGGACTAGCGGGGGACTCGACTACAATGAGCAGTTCTTC
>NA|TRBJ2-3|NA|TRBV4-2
CASSFRLAGTDTQYF
TGTGCCAGCAGCTTTAGGCTGGCGGGCACAGATACGCAGTATTTT
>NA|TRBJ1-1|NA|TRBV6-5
CASSGGNTEAFF
TGTGCCAGCAGCGGTGGGAACACTGAAGCTTTCTTT
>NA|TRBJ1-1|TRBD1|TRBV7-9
CASSPRTGRRDTEAFF
TGTGCCAGCAGCCCCCGGACAGGGAGGCGAGACACTGAAGCTTTCTTT
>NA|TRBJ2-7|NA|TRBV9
CASSVEAQGNYEQYF
TGTGCCAGCAGCGTAGAGGCTCAGGGTAACTACGAGCAGTACTTC
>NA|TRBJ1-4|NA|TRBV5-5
CASSLITGHEKLFF
TGTGCCAGCAGCCTGATTACAGGGCACGAAAAACTGTTTTTT
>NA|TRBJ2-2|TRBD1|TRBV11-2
CASSPRQGDTGELFF
TGTGCCAGCAGCCCGAGACAGGGGGACACCGGGGAGCTGTTTTTT
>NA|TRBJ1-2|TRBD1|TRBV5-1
CASSYSTGDYGYTF
TGCGCCAGCAGCTACTCGACAGGGGACTATGGCTACACCTTC
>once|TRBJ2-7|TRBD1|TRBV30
CAWRVPGQGGDEQYF
TGTGCCTGGAGGGTTCCGGGACAGGGGGGGGACGAGCAGTACTTC
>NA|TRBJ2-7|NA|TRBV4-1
CASSQGLSYEQYF
TGCGCCAGCAGCCAAGGGCTTTCCTACGAGCAGTACTTC